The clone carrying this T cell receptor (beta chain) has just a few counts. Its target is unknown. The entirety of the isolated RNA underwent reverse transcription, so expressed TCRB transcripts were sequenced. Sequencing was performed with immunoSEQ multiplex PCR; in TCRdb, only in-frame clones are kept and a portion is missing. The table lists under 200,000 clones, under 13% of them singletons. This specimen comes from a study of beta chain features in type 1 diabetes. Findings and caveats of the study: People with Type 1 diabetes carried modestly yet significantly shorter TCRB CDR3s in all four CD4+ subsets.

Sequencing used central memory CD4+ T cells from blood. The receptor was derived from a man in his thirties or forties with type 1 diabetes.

This chain's CDR3 is CASSLVAQETQYF. The CDR3 DNA reads TGTGCCAGCAGCTTGGTAGCGCAAGAGACCCAGTACTTC. The V call is TRBV5-4, the J call TRBJ2-5; D might be TRBD2 (5 bases). Between the trimmed V and J ends, which lost 0 bases and 2 bases, there was a span of 5 bases. The CDR3 spans 13 residues. Germline lookup yields CDR1 SGHNT and CDR2 YYREEE (reference sequence).